The clone carrying this TCR beta chain was counted at least ten times. Antigen: not known. This sample was taken from a study of T cells in Graves' hyperthyroidism and ophthalmopathy. Study at large: It was at initial diagnosis, before any treatment, that peripheral blood was collected.

TCR beta CDR3 regions were amplified from RNA transcripts. The HTBI primer set drove a first-round RT-PCR of the TCR CDR3. TCRdb independently ran MiXCR on the multiplex PCR reads; one entry per CDR3 protein. The sample lists more than 300,000 distinct CDR3 sequences; about 14% were seen once. Germline V gives CDR1 SEHNR, CDR2 FQNEAQ (reference sequence). The CDR3 length is 15 residues. V shed 5 bases, J shed 2 bases, and the junction held 5 bases outside the gene matches. General study findings and limits: Ophthalmopathy was predicted by the model a median of approximately 6 months ahead of onset. A model built on 13 V-J features separated ophthalmopathy from stable hyperthyroidism.

This TCR was recovered from a woman aged 55-70 years with Graves' hyperthyroidism. The sample taken for sequencing was blood. The V gene is TRBV7-9, the J gene TRBJ1-1, with 10 bases lining up with TRBD1. The CDR3 sequence is CASSPGQGGNTEAFF. The CDR3 DNA sequence: TGTGCCAGCAGCCCAGGACAGGGGGGTAACACTGAAGCTTTCTTT.